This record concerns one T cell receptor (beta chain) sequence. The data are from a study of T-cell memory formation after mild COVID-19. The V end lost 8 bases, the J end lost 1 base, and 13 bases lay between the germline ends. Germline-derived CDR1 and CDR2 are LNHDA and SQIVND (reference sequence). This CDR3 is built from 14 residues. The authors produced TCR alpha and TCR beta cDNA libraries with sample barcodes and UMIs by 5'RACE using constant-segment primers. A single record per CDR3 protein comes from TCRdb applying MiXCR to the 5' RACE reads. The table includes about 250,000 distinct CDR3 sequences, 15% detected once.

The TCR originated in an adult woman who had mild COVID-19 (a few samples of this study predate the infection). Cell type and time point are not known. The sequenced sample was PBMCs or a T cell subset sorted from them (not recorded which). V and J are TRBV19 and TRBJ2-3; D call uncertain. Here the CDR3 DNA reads TGTGCCAGTCGGAATGTCGATGGCACAGATACGCAGTATTTT. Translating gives CASRNVDGTDTQYF.